A selection of T cell receptor beta chains follows, all from one sample in a study of shared clonotypes between healthy human individuals. Generated by immunoSEQ multiplex PCR, the TCRdb table keeps only in-frame clones and is missing some. The data show approximately 460,000 clones, 75% to 80% seen once. Sequenced sample: PBMCs. The receptors were gathered from a woman aged 40 to 55 in good health. Some clones in this sample may be carry-over from other donors' samples. Each CDR3 is given with its conserved first and last residue. A D gene is named only where the DNA matches it firmly. A clone size is listed for some rows: how often the clone was seen (once, few, many), or a class if it is expanded.

D: .
size: .
J: TRBJ1-2
V: TRBV11-2
CDR3: CASSLASGDYGYTF
DNA: TGTGCCAGCAGCTTAGCCAGCGGGGATTATGGCTACACCTTC

D: TRBD1
size: .
J: TRBJ2-5
V: TRBV7-9
CDR3: CASSPRQGATIETQYF
DNA: TGTGCCAGCAGCCCCAGACAGGGAGCAACTATAGAGACCCAGTACTTC

D: .
size: .
J: TRBJ2-4
V: TRBV6-6
CDR3: CASSLGDAGDIQYF
DNA: TGTGCCAGCAGCTTGGGGGACGCCGGGGACATTCAGTACTTC

D: .
size: .
J: TRBJ1-1
V: TRBV28
CDR3: CASIWGNRNTEAFF
DNA: TGTGCCAGCATTTGGGGGAACCGTAACACTGAAGCTTTCTTT

D: TRBD1
size: .
J: TRBJ2-7
V: TRBV5-1
CDR3: CASSPKGQGGGEQYF
DNA: TGCGCCAGCAGCCCGAAGGGACAGGGAGGGGGCGAGCAGTACTTC

D: .
size: .
J: TRBJ1-2
V: TRBV15
CDR3: CATSRDRVGGGYGYTF
DNA: TGTGCCACCAGCAGAGATCGGGTTGGAGGTGGCTATGGCTACACCTTC

D: .
size: .
J: TRBJ1-1
V: TRBV10-1
CDR3: CASSESGTENTEAFF
DNA: TGCGCCAGCAGTGAGTCAGGAACAGAGAACACTGAAGCTTTCTTT

D: TRBD2
size: .
J: TRBJ2-7
V: TRBV9
CDR3: CASSGPSGSGGPNEQYF
DNA: TGTGCCAGCAGCGGGCCCAGCGGGAGTGGAGGGCCTAACGAGCAGTACTTC

D: .
size: .
J: TRBJ2-7
V: TRBV5-4
CDR3: CASSLSVGTVSYEQYF
DNA: TGTGCCAGCAGCTTGTCTGTTGGGACGGTCTCCTACGAGCAGTACTTC

D: TRBD2
size: .
J: TRBJ2-7
V: TRBV5-6
CDR3: CASSLTGGRYEQYF
DNA: TGTGCCAGCAGCTTGACGGGAGGGAGGTACGAGCAGTACTTC

D: .
size: many
J: TRBJ1-1
V: TRBV29-1
CDR3: CSVEEGLGTFF
DNA: TGCAGCGTTGAAGAAGGACTTGGAACTTTCTTT

D: TRBD2
size: .
J: TRBJ2-1
V: TRBV5-1
CDR3: CASSPGLAPNNEQFF
DNA: TGCGCCAGCAGCCCGGGACTAGCGCCGAACAATGAGCAGTTCTTC

D: .
size: .
J: TRBJ1-2
V: TRBV28
CDR3: CASSLGTEAYGYTF
DNA: TGTGCCAGCAGTTTAGGCACAGAAGCCTATGGCTACACCTTC

D: TRBD1
size: .
J: TRBJ2-7
V: TRBV7-9
CDR3: CASSPGGVRGQGSSYEQYF
DNA: TGTGCCAGCAGCCCAGGAGGGGTCAGGGGGCAGGGGAGTTCCTACGAGCAGTACTTC

D: .
size: .
J: TRBJ2-1
V: TRBV27
CDR3: CASSPGRGHGNEQFF
DNA: TGTGCCAGCAGCCCGGGGAGGGGGCACGGGAATGAGCAGTTCTTC

D: .
size: many
J: TRBJ1-2
V: TRBV18
CDR3: CASSRGRDGYTF
DNA: TGTGCCAGCTCGCGGGGCAGGGATGGCTACACCTTC

D: TRBD1
size: .
J: TRBJ1-4
V: TRBV19
CDR3: CASRPGTGSNEKLFF
DNA: TGTGCCAGTAGGCCCGGGACAGGGAGTAATGAAAAACTGTTTTTT

D: TRBD1
size: .
J: TRBJ1-1
V: TRBV6-1
CDR3: CASSQGTANTEAFF
DNA: TGTGCCAGCAGCCAAGGGACAGCGAACACTGAAGCTTTCTTT

D: .
size: .
J: TRBJ1-3
V: TRBV6-5
CDR3: CATMKGTGNTIYF
DNA: TGTGCCACCATGAAGGGTACTGGAAACACCATATATTTT

D: TRBD2
size: .
J: TRBJ2-7
V: TRBV13
CDR3: CASSLVSGIFSEQYF
DNA: TGTGCCAGCAGCTTAGTAAGCGGGATATTCTCCGAGCAGTACTTC

D: .
size: .
J: TRBJ2-7
V: TRBV11-3
CDR3: CASSLEGAAYEQYF
DNA: TGTGCCAGCAGCTTAGAGGGGGCCGCCTACGAGCAGTACTTC

D: .
size: .
J: TRBJ1-2
V: TRBV2
CDR3: CASSEEGGDGYGYTF
DNA: TGTGCCAGCAGTGAAGAGGGAGGGGATGGCTATGGCTACACCTTC

D: TRBD1
size: .
J: TRBJ2-4
V: TRBV29-1
CDR3: CSVQPGTGGNIQYF
DNA: TGCAGCGTCCAACCCGGGACAGGGGGAAACATTCAGTACTTC

D: .
size: .
J: TRBJ2-7
V: TRBV2
CDR3: CASSEQQKTRYIGGVEQYF
DNA: TGTGCCAGCAGTGAACAGCAAAAGACTAGATACATCGGAGGGGTCGAGCAGTACTTC

D: TRBD1
size: .
J: TRBJ2-5
V: TRBV7-9
CDR3: CASQGEETQYF
DNA: TGTGCCAGCCAGGGGGAAGAGACCCAGTACTTC

D: TRBD1
size: .
J: TRBJ1-1
V: TRBV11-2
CDR3: CASSPRGVFKNTEAFF
DNA: TGTGCCAGCAGCCCCAGGGGGGTTTTTAAGAACACTGAAGCTTTCTTT

D: .
size: .
J: TRBJ2-7
V: TRBV10-3
CDR3: CAISVQGYEQYF
DNA: TGTGCCATCAGTGTTCAGGGATACGAGCAGTACTTC

D: .
size: .
J: TRBJ2-7
V: TRBV11-2
CDR3: CASSLDPLLTYEQYF
DNA: TGTGCCAGCAGCTTAGATCCACTGCTCACCTACGAGCAGTACTTC

D: TRBD2
size: .
J: TRBJ2-3
V: TRBV2
CDR3: CASSARLATDTQYF
DNA: TGTGCCAGCAGTGCGAGACTAGCCACAGATACGCAGTATTTT

D: .
size: .
J: TRBJ2-7
V: TRBV5-4
CDR3: CASSRDRYEQYF
DNA: TGTGCCAGCAGCCGTGACAGGTACGAGCAGTACTTC

D: .
size: .
J: TRBJ2-7
V: TRBV20-1
CDR3: CSATGGFEQYF
DNA: TGCAGTGCCACCGGGGGCTTCGAGCAGTACTTC

D: TRBD2
size: .
J: TRBJ2-1
V: TRBV5-1
CDR3: CASSFIIAGGENEQFF
DNA: TGCGCCAGCAGCTTTATAATAGCGGGAGGGGAAAATGAGCAGTTCTTC

D: .
size: once
J: TRBJ1-2
V: TRBV6-1
CDR3: CASMGQGKDGYTF
DNA: TGTGCCAGCATGGGGCAGGGGAAGGATGGCTACACCTTC

D: TRBD1
size: few
J: TRBJ1-1
V: TRBV11-1
CDR3: CASSSWTGAFF
DNA: TGTGCCAGCAGCTCCTGGACAGGAGCTTTCTTT

D: .
size: .
J: TRBJ2-7
V: TRBV19
CDR3: CASSIGHGEVEQYF
DNA: TGTGCCAGTAGTATCGGCCATGGCGAGGTCGAGCAGTACTTC

D: TRBD2
size: .
J: TRBJ2-3
V: TRBV27
CDR3: CASRGLAGTDTQYF
DNA: TGTGCCAGCAGGGGACTAGCGGGCACAGATACGCAGTATTTT